The 17 T cell receptor beta chains given below trace back to one sample, sequenced in a study of cytomegalovirus exposure and HLA in healthy donors. It was with 60 Vbeta and 13 Jbeta primers that the PCR ran. Sequenced by immunoSEQ multiplex PCR; TCRdb stores in-frame clones only, minus some. This sample has 150,000 to 200,000 clones; about four fifths occur once, and the top ten carry approximately 1.8%. The sequencing sample was made of PBMCs. These receptor sequences come from a man between 18 and 29 years old in good health and CMV-seronegative.

This clone has only one observation. This chain connects TRBV6-6 to TRBJ1-1; a weak D match, TRBD1 (6 bases). Germline V gene data show CDR1 as MNHNY and CDR2 as SVGAGI (reference sequence). CDR3 length: 15 residues. V shed 7 bases and J shed 5 bases, with 20 bases lying between them. The CDR3 DNA reads as TGTGCCAGCATTTTACTTTTCGGGGGGCGTACTGAAGCTTTCTTT. Amino acid sequence: CASILLFGGRTEAFF.

This clone showed up just a few times. This CDR3 is CASIADTPSTDTQYF. CDR3 in DNA: TGTGCCAGCATCGCGGACACCCCTAGCACAGATACGCAGTATTTT. V gene TRBV6-1 combines with J gene TRBJ2-3; TRBD1 is a possible D gene (5 bases). Trimming took 7 bases from V and 0 from J, leaving 14 bases between them. The length of the CDR3 is 15 residues. In germline, CDR1 is MNHNS, CDR2 SASEGT.

This chain's CDR3 is CASEAIKNTGELFF. The CDR3 DNA reads as TGCGCCAGCGAGGCAATAAAGAACACCGGGGAGCTGTTTTTT. This sequence joins TRBV5-1 and TRBJ2-2; no clear D. Per the germline V gene, CDR1 is SGHRS and CDR2 is YFSETQ. Trimming took 7 bases from V and 1 from J, leaving 11 bases between them. The CDR3 is made up of 14 amino acids.

This rearrangement joins TRBV10-1 to TRBJ2-1; 7 nucleotides match TRBD2. Germline assignment: CDR1 WNHNN and CDR2 SYGVQD (reference sequence). Trimming at V came to 8 bases and at J to 9 bases, leaving 10 bases not matched to a gene. The CDR3 totals 13 residues. The CDR3 nucleotides read TGCGCCAGCGCCGGTACTAGCGATGGTGAGCAGTTCTTC. The encoded protein is CASAGTSDGEQFF.

V usage is TRBV4-3 and J usage is TRBJ2-5; 10 positions match TRBD1. The J call may be incorrect, as the DNA end agrees better with TRBJ2-7. The CDR3 length is 16 residues. Germline assignment: CDR1 LGHNA and CDR2 YSLEER. As DNA, the CDR3 is TGCGCCAGCAGCCAAGCATGGGACAGGGGAACGGCCGAGCAGTACTTC. Encoded protein: CASSQAWDRGTAEQYF.

The V gene is TRBV7-2, the J gene TRBJ2-7; 7 bases map to TRBD2. The CDR3 runs 12 residues. Trimming cost V 4 bases and J 7 bases; bases outside gene matches: 4. CDR1 and CDR2 from the germline V gene are SGHTA and FQGNSA. CDR3 bases: TGTGCCAGCAGCTCCGCCGGGGGGGAGCAGTACTTC. The encoded protein is CASSSAGGEQYF.

This chain links TRBV28 with TRBJ1-2; D gene unclear. The CDR3 sequence is 15 residues long. Trimming shortened V by 5 bases and J by 4 bases, and 17 bases separated the two germline ends. Germline CDR1 and CDR2: MDHEN and SYDVKM. CDR3: CASSLPRTQAYGYTF. CDR3 sequence (DNA): TGTGCCAGCAGTCTCCCAAGAACCCAAGCCTATGGCTACACCTTC.

The chain uses TRBV28 and TRBJ2-3; 9 nucleotides line up with TRBD2. This CDR3 contains 20 residues. Germline values: CDR1 MDHEN, CDR2 SYDVKM. V was clipped by 2 bases and J by 3 bases; unmatched bases: 18. The CDR3 DNA reads TGTGCCAGCAGTTTAAACCACCCGGCTAGCGGGAAGGCACTAACAGATACGCAGTATTTT. This gives the protein CASSLNHPASGKALTDTQYF.

The rearrangement joins TRBV27 to TRBJ2-3, with D possibly being TRBD2 (6 bases). Germline-derived CDR1 and CDR2 are MNHEY and SMNVEV (reference sequence). The CDR3 covers 16 residues. V lost 0 bases, J lost 4 bases, and 14 bases lay in between. CDR3 amino acids: CASSLSPGVSADTQYF. The DNA of the CDR3 is TGTGCCAGCAGTTTATCCCCGGGAGTATCTGCAGATACGCAGTATTTT.

V is TRBV28 and J is TRBJ1-4, with 9 bases matching TRBD1. J gave up 12 bases and V 4 bases, and 9 bases lay outside the gene matches. The CDR3 is 14 amino acids. Germline loops: CDR1 MDHEN, CDR2 SYDVKM. CDR3 region: CASSSSGQGPELFF. CDR3 coding DNA: TGTGCCAGCAGTTCCTCGGGACAGGGACCCGAACTGTTTTTT.

The J gene is TRBJ1-2, the V gene TRBV4-3, with 11 bases aligning to TRBD1. Germline V CDR1 and CDR2: LGHNA, YSLEER. V lost 3 bases, J lost 4 bases, and 4 bases stayed unmatched. This CDR3 has 15 residues. As DNA, the CDR3 is TGCGCCAGCAGCCAGGACAGGGGGCCCCTCTATGGCTACACCTTC. As protein: CASSQDRGPLYGYTF.

The sample holds one count of this clone. The V and J genes are TRBV27 and TRBJ2-3; D might be TRBD1 (5 bases). The CDR3 spans 15 residues. The germline V gene has CDR1 MNHEY and CDR2 SMNVEV (reference sequence). The V end was cut by 1 base, the J end by 4 bases, with 12 bases between. The CDR3 bases are TGTGCCAGCAGTTTATGGGGCGGAAAATCAGATACGCAGTATTTT. This translates into CASSLWGGKSDTQYF.

This clone was picked up a small number of times. The CDR3 loop reads CASSPRDNYEQYF. CDR3 coding DNA: TGTGCCAGCAGTCCCCGGGACAACTACGAGCAGTACTTC. The chain uses TRBV6-5 and TRBJ2-7; possibly TRBD1 for D (6 bases). CDR1 and CDR2 (germline): MNHEY, SVGAGI. The CDR3 contains 13 residues. Between the trimmed V and J ends, which lost 5 bases and 3 bases, there was a span of 11 bases.

This chain joins TRBV18 and TRBJ2-1; 12 positions agree with TRBD2. Germline CDR1 KGHSH, CDR2 LQKENI. CDR3 size: 17 residues. The junction had 9 bases not matched to a gene; V was cut back by 0 bases and J by 9 bases. The CDR3 loop reads CASSPPERLAGVSEQFF. The CDR3 bases are TGTGCCAGCTCACCACCGGAGCGACTAGCGGGAGTCAGTGAGCAGTTCTTC.

This clone occurred once. This chain joins TRBV18 and TRBJ1-2, with D possibly being TRBD1 (5 bases). The ends were cut back, 4 bases at V and 4 bases at J, with 19 bases in the middle. The length of the CDR3 is 16 residues. From germline, CDR1 is KGHSH and CDR2 LQKENI. CDR3 sequence reads: CASSQIGRGGLYGYTF. Here the CDR3 DNA reads TGTGCCAGCTCACAGATCGGCCGGGGGGGACTCTATGGCTACACCTTC. The full variable domain, with the rest looked up from reference TRBV18 and TRBJ1-2, is NAGVMQNPRHLVRRRGQEARLRCSPMKGHSHVYWYRQLPEEGLKFMVYLQKENIIDESGMPKERFSAEFPKEGPSILRIQQVVRGDSAAYFCASSQIGRGGLYGYTFGSGTRLTVV.

The chain uses TRBV9 and TRBJ2-7; D is possibly TRBD2 (6 bases). The CDR3 spans 14 residues. Germline V CDR1 and CDR2: SGDLS, YYNGEE. Trimming removed 4 bases from V and 2 bases from J, with 13 bases in between. CDR3 residues: CASSPRDSTYEQYF. The CDR3 DNA is TGTGCCAGCAGCCCCCGGGACTCCACCTACGAGCAGTACTTC. The full variable domain, in which reference TRBV9 and TRBJ2-7 provide the parts outside the CDR3, is DSGVTQTPKHLITATGQRVTLRCSPRSGDLSVYWYQQSLDQGLQFLIQYYNGEERAKGNILERFSAQQFPDLHSELNLSSLELGDSALYFCASSPRDSTYEQYFGPGTRLTVT.

The chain has TRBV9 and TRBJ1-1; the match to TRBD1 covers 9 bases. V lost 4 bases and J lost 1; bases outside the gene matches: 5. The V gene's germline CDR1 is SGDLS and CDR2 YYNGEE. The CDR3 is made up of 15 amino acids. The CDR3 reads CASSTRTGANTEAFF. The DNA of the CDR3 is TGTGCCAGCAGCACTAGGACAGGGGCGAACACTGAAGCTTTCTTT.